This T cell receptor (beta chain) was captured by sequencing in a study of blood T cell repertoires in COVID-19. Across the study: The cDNA or gDNA used as material had been derived from T cells, B-cell-depleted T cells, or PBMCs.

In this sample, this clone turned up a few times. In the authors' methods: Amplification of reference gene primers was used by the study to estimate nucleated cell counts. Data came from immunoSEQ multiplex PCR; TCRdb stores just in-frame clones and leaves some out. That table supplies the V and J calls and clone size; D and trimming were determined from the DNA. The sample comprises approximately 44,000 clones, approximately 82% of which are singletons, and around 4.9% rests with the top ten. Sequencing was carried out using peripheral blood. The clonotype comes from a human donor in a cohort sampled during active COVID-19.

CDR3 in amino acids: CASRLQDSNQPQHF. CDR3 nucleotides: TGTGCCAGCAGGTTACAAGATAGCAATCAGCCCCAGCATTTT. This sequence joins TRBV6-5 and TRBJ1-5; D remains unclear. Per the germline V gene, CDR1 is MNHEY and CDR2 is SVGAGI. CDR3 size: 14 residues. V was shortened by 6 bases and J by 0 bases, with 9 bases between the two germline ends.